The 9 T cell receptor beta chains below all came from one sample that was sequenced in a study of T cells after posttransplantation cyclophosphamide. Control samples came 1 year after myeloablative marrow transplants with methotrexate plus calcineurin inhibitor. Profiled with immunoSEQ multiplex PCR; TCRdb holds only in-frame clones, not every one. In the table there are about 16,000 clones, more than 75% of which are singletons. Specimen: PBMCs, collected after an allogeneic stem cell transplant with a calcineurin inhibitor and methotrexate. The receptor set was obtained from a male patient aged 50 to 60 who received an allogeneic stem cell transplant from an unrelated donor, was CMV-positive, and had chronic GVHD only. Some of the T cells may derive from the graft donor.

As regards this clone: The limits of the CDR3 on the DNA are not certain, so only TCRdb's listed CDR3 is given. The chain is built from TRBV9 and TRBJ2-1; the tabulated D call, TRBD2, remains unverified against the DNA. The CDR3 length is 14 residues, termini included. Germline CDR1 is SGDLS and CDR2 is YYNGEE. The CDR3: CASSVGGGTNEWFF.

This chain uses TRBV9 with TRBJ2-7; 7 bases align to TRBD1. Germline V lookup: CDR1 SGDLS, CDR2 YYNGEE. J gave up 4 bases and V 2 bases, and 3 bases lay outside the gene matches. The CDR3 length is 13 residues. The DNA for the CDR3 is TGTGCCAGCAGCGTGACGGACAGGTACGAGCAGTACTTC. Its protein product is CASSVTDRYEQYF.

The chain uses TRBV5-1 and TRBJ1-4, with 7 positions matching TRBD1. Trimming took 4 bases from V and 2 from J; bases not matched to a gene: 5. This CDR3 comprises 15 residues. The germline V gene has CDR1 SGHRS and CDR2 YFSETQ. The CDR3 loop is CASSTMGQTNEKLFF. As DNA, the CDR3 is TGCGCCAGCAGCACGATGGGACAGACTAATGAAAAACTGTTTTTT.

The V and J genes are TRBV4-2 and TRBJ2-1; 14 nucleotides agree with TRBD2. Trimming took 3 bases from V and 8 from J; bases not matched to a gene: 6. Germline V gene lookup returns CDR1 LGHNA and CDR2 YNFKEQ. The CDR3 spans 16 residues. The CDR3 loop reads CASSHSGLAGAHEQFF. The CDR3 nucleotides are TGTGCCAGCAGCCACTCGGGACTAGCGGGGGCGCATGAGCAGTTCTTC.

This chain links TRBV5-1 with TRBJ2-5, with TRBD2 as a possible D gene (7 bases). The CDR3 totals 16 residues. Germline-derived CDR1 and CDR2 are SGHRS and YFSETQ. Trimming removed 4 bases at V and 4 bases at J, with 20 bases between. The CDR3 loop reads CASSTYRVGGRETQYF. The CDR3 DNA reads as TGCGCCAGCAGCACCTACAGGGTGGGCGGGAGAGAGACCCAGTACTTC.

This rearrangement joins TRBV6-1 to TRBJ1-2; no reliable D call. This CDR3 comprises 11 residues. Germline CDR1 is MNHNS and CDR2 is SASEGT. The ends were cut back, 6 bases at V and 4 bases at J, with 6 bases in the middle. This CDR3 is CASREVYGYTF. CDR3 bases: TGTGCCAGCAGGGAGGTCTATGGCTACACCTTC.

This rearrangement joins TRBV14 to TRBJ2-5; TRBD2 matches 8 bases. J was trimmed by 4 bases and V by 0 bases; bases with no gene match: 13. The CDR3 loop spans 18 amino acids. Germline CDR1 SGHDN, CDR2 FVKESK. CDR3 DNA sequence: TGTGCCAGCAGCCAAGAATGGGTTGGCGGGAGGTTTGGAGAGACCCAGTACTTC. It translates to CASSQEWVGGRFGETQYF.

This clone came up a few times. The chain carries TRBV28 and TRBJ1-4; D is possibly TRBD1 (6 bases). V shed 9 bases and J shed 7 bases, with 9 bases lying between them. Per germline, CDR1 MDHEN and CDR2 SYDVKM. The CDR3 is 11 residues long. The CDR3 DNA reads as TGTGCCAGTACCAGGGGTGAAAAACTGTTTTTT. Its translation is CASTRGEKLFF.

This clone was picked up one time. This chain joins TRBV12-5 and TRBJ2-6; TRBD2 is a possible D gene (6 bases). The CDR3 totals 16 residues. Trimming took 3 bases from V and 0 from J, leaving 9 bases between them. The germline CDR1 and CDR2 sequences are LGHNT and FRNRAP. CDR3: CASGFLEGSGANVLTF. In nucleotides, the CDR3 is TGTGCTAGTGGTTTTCTGGAGGGCTCTGGGGCCAACGTCCTGACTTTC.